These 18 T cell receptor beta chains were all obtained from the same sample, sequenced in a study of T cells in Graves' hyperthyroidism and ophthalmopathy. The TCR beta CDR3 regions underwent amplification using RNA transcripts as the source. HTBI primers were the set used in a first-round RT-PCR of the TCR CDR3. Via MiXCR, TCRdb re-called the multiplex PCR reads, giving one row per CDR3 protein. Here the sample spans 300,000 to 450,000 distinct CDR3 sequences, approximately 14% being singletons. Sequenced material: blood. The receptors were sampled from a woman aged 18-29 years with Graves' hyperthyroidism that later progressed to Graves' ophthalmopathy.

This clonotype showed up many times. The V call is TRBV2, the J call TRBJ2-1, with 9 nucleotides matching TRBD1. V lost 6 bases to trimming and J lost 6 bases; unmatched junction nucleotides: 9. Germline V gene lookup returns CDR1 SNHLY and CDR2 FYNNEI. The CDR3 sequence is 15 residues long. The CDR3 DNA follows: TGTGCCAGCAGAGAGGACAGGGGAAAGGGCAATGAGCAGTTCTTC. This encodes CASREDRGKGNEQFF.

About this clonotype itself: A clone one base away is much larger, so this may be a read error. V usage is TRBV28 and J usage is TRBJ2-4; D possibly corresponds to TRBD2 (6 bases). Germline V gene sequence: CDR1 MDHEN, CDR2 SYDVKM. This CDR3 region has 17 residues. DNA for the CDR3: TGTCCCAGCAGTTTAAGGGTGCTAGCGTTAGCCAAAAACATTCAGTACTTC. Its protein product is CPSSLRVLALAKNIQYF.

The table lists this clonotype with many counts. Here the CDR3 DNA reads TGTGCCAGCAGTTTTTTAAGCACAGATACGCAGTATTTT. This translates into CASSFLSTDTQYF. The rearrangement joins TRBV27 to TRBJ2-3; no firm D call. Trimming stripped 3 bases from V and 0 bases from J, with 4 bases between. Germline assignment: CDR1 MNHEY and CDR2 SMNVEV (reference sequence). This CDR3 has 13 residues.

The table lists this clonotype with a few counts. The CDR3 DNA sequence: TGTGCCAGCAGCTTAGTACAGGGGATCTACAATGAGCAGTTCTTC. Encoded protein: CASSLVQGIYNEQFF. The V gene is TRBV7-9, the J gene TRBJ2-1; TRBD1 matches at 7 bases. Germline V gives CDR1 SEHNR, CDR2 FQNEAQ (reference sequence). With 1 base clipped from V and 3 bases from J, the junction kept 3 bases outside the gene matches. This CDR3 is 15 amino acids long. Filled out from reference TRBV7-9 and TRBJ2-1, the complete variable domain reads DTGVSQNPRHKITKRGQNVTFRCDPISEHNRLYWYRQTLGQGPEFLTYFQNEAQLEKSRLLSDRFSAERPKGSFSTLEIQRTEQGDSAMYLCASSLVQGIYNEQFFGPGTRLTVL.

There are many counts of this clonotype. The rearrangement uses TRBV7-2 and TRBJ2-7, with D perhaps TRBD2 (6 bases). This CDR3 spans 12 amino acids. V lost 3 bases and J lost 5, with 8 bases in between. CDR1 is SGHTA, CDR2 FQGNSA, per germline. CDR3 coding DNA: TGTGCCAGCAGCTTGGAGGGACACGAGCAGTACTTC. Amino acids: CASSLEGHEQYF.

This clonotype was detected many times. V and J are TRBV7-8 and TRBJ1-4; D gene uncertain. This CDR3 has 15 amino acids. The germline CDR1 and CDR2 sequences are SGHVS and FQNEAQ. Trimming removed 2 bases from V and 1 base from J, with 8 bases in between. DNA for the CDR3: TGTGCCAGCAGCTTAAGTCTGGGAACTAATGAAAAACTGTTTTTT. It codes for CASSLSLGTNEKLFF.

As regards this clonotype: A much larger clone differs by one base, so this may be a read error. The rearrangement links TRBV30 to TRBJ2-7, with 7 bases identical to TRBD2. CDR1 GTSNPN and CDR2 SVGIG come from the germline V gene (reference sequence). CDR3 length: 16 residues. The CDR3 sequence is CARSRIAGLQPSEQYF. The CDR3 DNA reads as TGTGCCCGGAGTAGAATAGCGGGCTTACAACCCAGCGAGCAGTACTTC.

This clonotype was found many times. The V gene is TRBV28, the J gene TRBJ2-1; 7 positions match TRBD2. CDR3 length equals 14 residues. Unmatched junction bases numbered 11, after V lost 6 bases and J lost 9 bases. Per germline, CDR1 MDHEN and CDR2 SYDVKM. DNA for the CDR3: TGTGCCAGCAGGAAGGGGCGGGAGTATCTTGAGCAGTTCTTC. It translates to CASRKGREYLEQFF.

This clonotype has ten or more counts. The chain couples TRBV20-1 to TRBJ2-7; 11 nucleotides line up with TRBD2. This CDR3 contains 19 residues. With V trimmed by 5 bases and J by 7 bases, 25 bases remained unmatched. CDR1 is DFQATT and CDR2 is SNEGSKA in the germline V gene (reference sequence). In DNA, the CDR3 is TGCAGTGCTGGTGGTCAGGGGGTGTATGTACTAGCGGGAGACTGGGAGCAGTACTTC. Its translation: CSAGGQGVYVLAGDWEQYF.

This clonotype was seen ten or more times. The chain joins TRBV6-1 to TRBJ2-2; 8 bases match TRBD1. After removal of 5 bases from V and 1 base from J, the junction contained 3 bases not matched to a gene. CDR1 MNHNS and CDR2 SASEGT come from the germline V gene. The CDR3 is 15 amino acids. CDR3: CASSIGQGNTGELFF. CDR3 in DNA: TGTGCCAGCAGTATAGGACAGGGGAACACCGGGGAGCTGTTTTTT.

This clonotype was seen a handful of times. This sequence joins TRBV4-3 and TRBJ2-2; 7 bases agree with TRBD2. The ends lost 0 bases at V and 0 bases at J; junction bases unmatched: 7. The V gene's germline CDR1 is LGHNA and CDR2 YSLEER. This CDR3 comprises 18 residues. The DNA of the CDR3 is TGCGCCAGCAGCCAAGATAGCCCTAGCGGTTCGAACACCGGGGAGCTGTTTTTT. Translated, it gives CASSQDSPSGSNTGELFF.

J is TRBJ1-6 and V is TRBV13; TRBD1 aligns across 7 bases. Trimming at V came to 7 bases and at J to 0 bases, leaving 0 bases not matched to a gene. CDR3 length: 14 amino acids. The germline gives CDR1 PRHDT, CDR2 FYEKMQ (reference sequence). CDR3 loop: CASTGGSYNSPLHF. The DNA for the CDR3 is TGTGCCAGCACAGGGGGCTCCTATAATTCACCCCTCCACTTT. Drawing the rest from reference TRBV13 and TRBJ1-6, the complete variable domain is AAGVIQSPRHLIKEKRETATLKCYPIPRHDTVYWYQQGPGQDPQFLISFYEKMQSDKGSIPDRFSAQQFSDYHSELNMSSLELGDSALYFCASTGGSYNSPLHFGNGTRLTVT.

This clonotype has a handful of counts. In DNA form, the CDR3 reads TGTGCCAGCAGCCAAGATTGGTGGCCGGGGACTAGAGCCTCCAATGAGCAGTTCTTC. It yields the protein CASSQDWWPGTRASNEQFF. This chain joins TRBV3-1 and TRBJ2-1; 8 nucleotides agree with TRBD2. The CDR3 length is 19 residues. Germline V gives CDR1 LGHDT, CDR2 YNNKEL (reference sequence). V was clipped by 0 bases and J by 6 bases; unmatched bases: 16.

This clonotype was found a few times. The chain links TRBV5-1 to TRBJ2-1; D is ambiguous. Trimming left V 3 bases short and J 0 bases short, with 10 bases between. In germline, CDR1 is SGHRS, CDR2 YFSETQ. The CDR3 has 15 residues. CDR3 residues: CASSSGGTSYNEQFF. The CDR3 DNA is TGCGCCAGCAGCTCGGGCGGAACCTCCTACAATGAGCAGTTCTTC.

V gene TRBV19 combines with J gene TRBJ2-1, with 14 bases aligning to TRBD2. Germline loops: CDR1 LNHDA, CDR2 SQIVND (reference sequence). J lost 8 bases, V lost 0 bases, and 6 bases had no gene match. CDR3 length: 17 amino acids. CDR3 nucleotide sequence: TGTGCCAGTAGTATAGATCAACTGGGACTAGCGGGGGATGAGCAGTTCTTC. Residues: CASSIDQLGLAGDEQFF.

In its sample, this clonotype was seen many times. The chain uses TRBV7-9 and TRBJ1-1; D is perhaps TRBD1 (6 bases). The CDR3 is 15 residues long. V was cut by 5 bases and J by 1 base, with 14 bases left in between. Germline-derived CDR1 and CDR2 are SEHNR and FQNEAQ (reference sequence). CDR3 bases: TGTGCCAGCAGCAAGCTTGAACAGGGGAACACTGAAGCTTTCTTT. It specifies CASSKLEQGNTEAFF.

This clonotype was seen ten or more times. CDR3 sequence (DNA): TGTGCCAGCAGTGAACCGACCAGGGATAACACTGAAGCTTTCTTT. This codes for CASSEPTRDNTEAFF. The chain has TRBV6-1 and TRBJ1-1; possible D gene TRBD1, 5 bases. Trimming pared 2 bases from V and 2 bases from J, leaving 12 bases between. The CDR3 covers 15 residues. The germline V gene has CDR1 MNHNS and CDR2 SASEGT.

This clonotype showed up many times. The chain employs TRBV6-6 and TRBJ2-7; a weak D match, TRBD1 (5 bases). This CDR3 has 14 amino acids. Germline CDR1 is MNHNY and CDR2 is SVGAGI (reference sequence). Between the trimmed V and J ends, which lost 0 bases and 5 bases, there was a span of 11 bases. The CDR3 nucleotides are TGTGCCAGCAGTTACTCGAGGCAGGGTGACGAGCAGTACTTC. It specifies CASSYSRQGDEQYF.